Detailed here is one TCR beta chain. This sample was included in a study of neoadjuvant anti-PD-1 for oral cavity cancer. Study as a whole: Around day 43, patients without progression received a fourth nivolumab dose before surgery.

Germline V CDR1 and CDR2: MDHEN, SYDVKM. This CDR3 spans 17 amino acids. Trimming removed 6 bases at V and 0 bases at J, with 18 bases between. Clones were read by immunoSEQ multiplex PCR, and TCRdb kept only the in-frame ones, dropping some. The sample consists of roughly 12,000 clones, about 61% of them appearing once. Sequencing was performed on tumor tissue, taken before nivolumab (anti-PD-1) treatment. V usage is TRBV28 and J usage is TRBJ1-5; tentative D call: TRBD1 (5 bases). The receptor was derived from a person between 35 and 79 years old with oral cavity squamous cell carcinoma. The donor label of this sample is uncertain. CDR3 DNA: TGTGCCAGCAGACGGACGAGGGGTCGAAGTAGCAATCAGCCCCAGCATTTT. This codes for CASRRTRGRSSNQPQHF. The full variable domain, rest sourced from reference TRBV28 and TRBJ1-5, is DVKVTQSSRYLVKRTGEKVFLECVQDMDHENMFWYRQDPGLGLRLIYFSYDVKMKEKGDIPEGYSVSREKKERFSLILESASTNQTSMYLCASRRTRGRSSNQPQHFGDGTRLSIL.